Presented here are 17 T cell receptor beta chains from one specimen sequenced in a study of T-cell memory formation after mild COVID-19. TCRdb re-analysed the 5' RACE reads in MiXCR, keeping a single row per CDR3 protein. Of about 240,000 distinct CDR3 sequences listed, over 8.5% are singletons. The sequenced material came from PBMCs or a T cell subset sorted from them (not recorded which). The receptors shown here come from a man aged 18 to 30 who had mild COVID-19 (a few samples of this study predate the infection). Cell type and time point are not known.

This clonotype has more than one count but fewer than ten. The rearrangement links TRBV7-2 to TRBJ1-1, with D maybe TRBD1 (6 bases). The CDR3 is 14 residues long. Germline V lookup: CDR1 SGHTA, CDR2 FQGNSA. The V end lost 2 bases, the J end lost 10 bases, and 17 bases lay between the germline ends. The CDR3 DNA reads TGTGCCAGCAGCTTATCGTATCCGGGGGCTGTAGCTTTCTTT. Translating it yields CASSLSYPGAVAFF. Combining the CDR3 with reference TRBV7-2 and TRBJ1-1 gives the whole variable domain GAGVSQSPSNKVTEKGKDVELRCDPISGHTALYWYRQSLGQGLEFLIYFQGNSAPDKSGLPSDRFSAERTGGSVSTLTIQRTQQEDSAVYLCASSLSYPGAVAFFGQGTRLTVV.

The chain combines TRBV4-2 with TRBJ2-3; a possible D gene is TRBD2 (6 bases). CDR3 length equals 16 residues. V was pared by 1 base and J by 2 bases, with 13 bases between. Germline V gene lookup returns CDR1 LGHNA and CDR2 YNFKEQ. The CDR3 spells CASSQGGRGLTDTQYF. The CDR3 nucleotides read TGTGCCAGCAGCCAAGGAGGGCGGGGACTCACAGATACGCAGTATTTT.

This clonotype showed up just a few times. This chain connects TRBV21-1 to TRBJ2-3; the table names TRBD1, a call not compared with the DNA. TRBV21-1 is shown as a pseudogene. The CDR3 has 15 residues. The CDR3 nucleotides are TGTGCCAGCAGCCCCCGGGACAGGGACCTAGTTACGCAGTATTTT. Translating gives CASSPRDRDLVTQYF.

Turning to this clonotype: A much bigger clone sits one base away, suggesting this may be a read error. The chain joins TRBV28 to TRBJ1-1, with no clear D. This CDR3 spans 11 amino acids. Germline V CDR1 and CDR2: MDHEN, SYDVKM. V lost 8 bases to trimming and J lost 1 base, with 5 bases between them. The CDR3 DNA is TGTGCCAGCCGGTGGAACACTGAAGCTTTCTTT. It is translated as CASRWNTEAFF.

The V gene is TRBV2, the J gene TRBJ2-7; TRBD1 or TRBD2 may be the D gene (6 bases each). CDR3 length: 14 residues. Germline values: CDR1 SNHLY, CDR2 FYNNEI. Trimming cost V 2 bases and J 2 bases, with 10 bases left between them. The CDR3 is CASSERGEPYEQYF. The CDR3 DNA sequence: TGTGCCAGCAGTGAAAGGGGGGAGCCCTACGAGCAGTACTTC.

This clonotype was observed at least ten times. The gene calls are TRBV24-1 and TRBJ2-1; 7 positions match TRBD1. This CDR3 spans 14 amino acids. The germline V gene encodes CDR1 KGHDR and CDR2 SFDVKD. Germline trimming cut 6 bases from V and 3 bases from J; bases unmatched to any gene: 4. CDR3 DNA: TGTGCCACCAGTCCAGGGGGTTTCTACAATGAGCAGTTCTTC. This sequence encodes CATSPGGFYNEQFF.

The rearrangement links TRBV11-2 to TRBJ2-3; TRBD1 might be the D (7 bases). Deletions cut 0 bases from V and 1 base from J, with 8 bases between. The CDR3 has 15 amino acids. CDR1 and CDR2 (germline): SGHAT, FQNNGV. The CDR3 nucleotides read TGTGCCAGCAGCTTAGACAGGGGGGGCACAGATACGCAGTATTTT. Its protein is CASSLDRGGTDTQYF.

In this sample, this clonotype turned up a few times. The J gene is TRBJ1-4, the V gene TRBV9, with a possible D match to TRBD1 (5 bases). The V end was cut by 3 bases, the J end by 5 bases, with 11 bases between. Germline V gene data show CDR1 as SGDLS and CDR2 as YYNGEE. The CDR3 has 14 amino acids. CDR3 nucleotides: TGTGCCAGCAGCGCCCGGGACGCGAATGAAAAACTGTTTTTT. Protein sequence: CASSARDANEKLFF. Together with reference TRBV9 and TRBJ1-4, the CDR3 gives the full variable domain: DSGVTQTPKHLITATGQRVTLRCSPRSGDLSVYWYQQSLDQGLQFLIQYYNGEERAKGNILERFSAQQFPDLHSELNLSSLELGDSALYFCASSARDANEKLFFGSGTQLSVL.

This chain connects TRBV2 to TRBJ2-1; maybe TRBD2 (7 bases). Per the germline V gene, CDR1 is SNHLY and CDR2 is FYNNEI. The germline V and J ends were trimmed by 7 bases and 0 bases, with 13 bases remaining between them. This CDR3 is built from 15 residues. CDR3 loop: CASKIGGPSYNEQFF. The CDR3 nucleotides read TGTGCCAGCAAAATCGGGGGGCCCTCCTACAATGAGCAGTTCTTC.

This clonotype was counted at least ten times. V is TRBV5-1 and J is TRBJ1-1; D ambiguous. The CDR3 spans 15 residues. CDR1 and CDR2 (germline): SGHRS, YFSETQ. Trimming removed 0 bases at V and 3 bases at J, with 12 bases between. CDR3 region: CASSLAEGWDTEAFF. CDR3 coding DNA: TGCGCCAGCAGCTTGGCCGAGGGTTGGGACACTGAAGCTTTCTTT.

This clonotype has just one count. V and J are TRBV20-1 and TRBJ2-7; 10 positions match TRBD2. After removal of 5 bases from V and 1 base from J, the junction contained 5 bases not matched to a gene. This CDR3 spans 14 amino acids. Germline loops: CDR1 DFQATT, CDR2 SNEGSKA (reference sequence). This CDR3 is CSAGSSGSSYEQYF. In nucleotides, the CDR3 is TGCAGTGCTGGGTCTAGCGGGAGTTCCTACGAGCAGTACTTC.

This chain joins TRBV4-3 and TRBJ2-5, with D hard to call. Germline CDR1 reads LGHNA; CDR2 reads YSLEER. The CDR3 consists of 16 residues. V lost 0 bases, J lost 5 bases, and 16 bases lay in between. CDR3 sequence (DNA): TGCGCCAGCAGCCAAGAGCGTTTGGGCGGTCAGGAGACCCAGTACTTC. The encoded protein is CASSQERLGGQETQYF.

This clonotype has a handful of counts. The CDR3 nucleotides are TGTGCCAGCACCTCCGGACAGGGGCACACCGGGGAGCTGTTTTTT. The encoded protein is CASTSGQGHTGELFF. The V gene is TRBV27, the J gene TRBJ2-2, with 9 bases aligning to TRBD1. With V trimmed by 7 bases and J by 3 bases, 6 bases remained unmatched. The CDR3 spans 15 residues. Germline values: CDR1 MNHEY, CDR2 SMNVEV (reference sequence).

V gene TRBV5-1 combines with J gene TRBJ2-2; D may be TRBD2 (6 bases). The CDR3 sequence is 15 residues long. Germline values: CDR1 SGHRS, CDR2 YFSETQ. V lost 4 bases, J lost 7 bases, and 17 bases lay in between. CDR3 sequence reads: CASSLYGGSIGELFF. CDR3 nucleotide sequence: TGCGCCAGCAGCCTTTACGGGGGATCGATCGGGGAGCTGTTTTTT. The complete variable domain, with remaining parts taken from reference TRBV5-1 and TRBJ2-2, reads KAGVTQTPRYLIKTRGQQVTLSCSPISGHRSVSWYQQTPGQGLQFLFEYFSETQRNKGNFPGRFSGRQFSNSRSEMNVSTLELGDSALYLCASSLYGGSIGELFFGEGSRLTVL.

This chain connects TRBV5-5 to TRBJ2-5; D gene ambiguous. Germline values: CDR1 SGHKS, CDR2 YYEKEE (reference sequence). This CDR3 contains 14 residues. The V gene lost 0 bases and the J gene lost 3 bases, with 9 bases spanning the gap. The CDR3 sequence: CASSLGAAKETQYF. CDR3 sequence (DNA): TGTGCCAGCAGCTTGGGGGCAGCAAAAGAGACCCAGTACTTC.

This clonotype was counted between two and nine times. The chain links TRBV7-2 to TRBJ2-1, with D unclear. From germline, CDR1 is SGHTA and CDR2 FQGNSA. CDR3 length: 14 residues. Trimming took 0 bases from V and 11 from J, leaving 14 bases between them. The CDR3 region has the DNA TGTGCCAGCAGCTTAGCGCCGCCCGGATCGAAGCAGTTCTTC. This translates into CASSLAPPGSKQFF.

This clonotype has a handful of counts. This chain uses TRBV10-3 with TRBJ1-1; D not resolved. This CDR3 has 11 residues. Germline V gives CDR1 ENHRY, CDR2 SYGVKD. The germline V and J ends were trimmed by 7 bases and 7 bases, with 10 bases remaining between them. This CDR3 is CAIKEASEAFF. In DNA, the CDR3 is TGTGCCATCAAAGAGGCTAGTGAAGCTTTCTTT.